What follows are 27 T cell receptor beta chains derived from one specimen sequenced in a study of blood T cells in healthy people across ages (dated by TCRdb to between 2015 and 2017). The receptor library was made with 5' RACE. Sequencer: Illumina HiSeq 2500. A second PCR of 7 to 11 cycles was performed with a sample-barcoded 5' primer and a J-beta primer mix. Clones were called with MiXCR by TCRdb after fastp trimmed the public reads at Q25, and only in-frame beta chains were retained. Rows with a matching CDR3 protein are joined into one entry that keeps the most common DNA and genes. This sample is represented by 700,000 to 950,000 distinct CDR3 sequences; about 40% of them were singletons. The leading ten clones occupy 20% of the sample. The specimen was blood. The receptors here all came from a woman aged 55-69 years in good health.

The rearrangement joins TRBV18 to TRBJ2-1; 7 nucleotides match TRBD1. CDR1 and CDR2 from the germline V gene are KGHSH and LQKENI. V shed 2 bases, J shed 2 bases, and the junction held 6 bases outside the gene matches. The CDR3 extends over 16 amino acids. This chain's CDR3 is CASSPDRVSPYNEQFF. The CDR3 region has the DNA TGTGCCAGCTCACCAGACAGGGTATCCCCCTACAATGAGCAGTTCTTC.

This clonotype was detected only a few times. The chain is built from TRBV4-2 and TRBJ2-5; TRBD1 agrees at 9 bases. Per germline, CDR1 LGHNA and CDR2 YNFKEQ. V lost 1 base, J lost 0 bases, and 3 bases stayed unmatched. This CDR3 region has 16 residues. CDR3 sequence: CASSQGQGVNQETQYF. The CDR3 DNA reads as TGTGCCAGCAGCCAAGGACAGGGGGTTAACCAAGAGACCCAGTACTTC.

This clonotype has ten or more counts. This chain uses TRBV20-1 with TRBJ2-1, with D hard to call. CDR1 is DFQATT, CDR2 SNEGSKA, per germline (reference sequence). This CDR3 spans 12 amino acids. Between the trimmed V and J ends, which lost 1 base and 8 bases, there was a span of 9 bases. CDR3 nucleotide sequence: TGCAGTGCTAGAGGCTCAGTCGATGAGCAGTTCTTC. Translated, it gives CSARGSVDEQFF.

There are a few counts of this clonotype. The chain is built from TRBV6-1 and TRBJ1-5; D unclear. The CDR3 contains 15 residues. Germline CDR1 MNHNS, CDR2 SASEGT. V gave up 6 bases and J gave up 3 bases, with 15 bases separating them. In nucleotides, the CDR3 is TGTGCCAGCAGATTAACGGGAGCCCTCAATCAGCCCCAGCATTTT. Translated: CASRLTGALNQPQHF.

This clonotype was recorded at least ten times. This chain connects TRBV20-1 to TRBJ2-7; 7 bases are a match to TRBD1. The CDR3 covers 14 residues. Germline V gives CDR1 DFQATT, CDR2 SNEGSKA (reference sequence). CDR3 nucleotide sequence: TGCAGCGTTCACCCGGGACAGCTCTCCTACGAGCAGTACTTC. It is translated as CSVHPGQLSYEQYF.

This rearrangement joins TRBV6-2 or TRBV6-3 to TRBJ2-7; D might be TRBD1 (6 bases). V dropped 6 bases and J dropped 0 bases, with 15 bases sitting between them. The germline CDR1 and CDR2 sequences are MNHEY and SVGEGT. This CDR3 is 15 amino acids long. The CDR3 is CASRTPRGSSYEQYF. The CDR3 region has the DNA TGTGCCAGCAGGACCCCAAGGGGGAGCTCCTACGAGCAGTACTTC.

This clonotype turned up a few times. The V call is TRBV3-1, the J call TRBJ2-7; no reliable D call. CDR1 and CDR2 (germline): LGHDT, YNNKEL (reference sequence). The CDR3 consists of 13 residues. The V end lost 1 base, the J end lost 3 bases, and 7 bases lay between the germline ends. The CDR3 nucleotides are TGTGCCAGCAGCCAAGGGTCTGTCTACGAGCAGTACTTC. It specifies CASSQGSVYEQYF.

The J gene is TRBJ2-1, the V gene TRBV7-9; D unclear. This CDR3 has 15 amino acids. The V end lost 0 bases, the J end lost 6 bases, and 12 bases lay between the germline ends. Germline loops: CDR1 SEHNR, CDR2 FQNEAQ (reference sequence). CDR3 sequence (DNA): TGTGCCAGCAGCTTAGCCGCGGTTGTGGGCAATGAGCAGTTCTTC. Protein: CASSLAAVVGNEQFF.

The chain employs TRBV20-1 and TRBJ2-7; tentative D call: TRBD1 (5 bases). The CDR3 sequence is 14 residues long. V was clipped by 0 bases and J by 4 bases, with 13 bases between them. CDR1 is DFQATT and CDR2 is SNEGSKA in the germline V gene (reference sequence). CDR3 DNA sequence: TGCAGTGCTAGAGATGCCAGGGCGCCGTACGAGCAGTACTTC. Translation gives CSARDARAPYEQYF.

This clonotype was detected ten times or more. The chain combines TRBV20-1 with TRBJ1-2, with D unclear. This CDR3 is built from 12 residues. Trimming left V 2 bases short and J 3 bases short, with 7 bases between. Germline V CDR1 and CDR2: DFQATT, SNEGSKA (reference sequence). In DNA, the CDR3 is TGCAGTGCTAGATCCGGGGACTATGGCTACACCTTC. It specifies CSARSGDYGYTF.

The chain uses TRBV20-1 and TRBJ2-1, with 8 bases identical to TRBD2. The CDR3 has 16 residues. Looked up from germline, CDR1 is DFQATT and CDR2 is SNEGSKA (reference sequence). The V and J ends lost 0 bases and 9 bases, in that order; junction bases with no gene match: 13. CDR3 amino acids: CSARDLGGGPSGEQFF. The CDR3, as DNA: TGCAGTGCTAGAGATCTTGGCGGGGGGCCCTCTGGTGAGCAGTTCTTC.

This clonotype was detected once. This chain's CDR3 is CASSYLAGQGRGTYNSPLHF. CDR3 nucleotide sequence: TGTGCCAGCAGTTACTTAGCGGGACAGGGGAGAGGGACCTATAATTCACCCCTCCACTTT. The chain couples TRBV6-5 to TRBJ1-6, with TRBD1 identical over 10 bases. Germline loops: CDR1 MNHEY, CDR2 SVGAGI. This CDR3 is 20 amino acids long. The V segment lost 1 base and the J segment 2 bases; nucleotides outside the gene matches: 11.

This clonotype was seen a few times. V is TRBV6-1 and J is TRBJ1-1, with TRBD1 matching over 12 bases. V lost 4 bases to trimming and J lost 1 base; unmatched junction nucleotides: 7. Germline V lookup: CDR1 MNHNS, CDR2 SASEGT. This CDR3 has 17 amino acids. CDR3 in DNA: TGTGCCAGCAGTGGAGGGACAGGGGGCGCCGGGAACACTGAAGCTTTCTTT. Its protein is CASSGGTGGAGNTEAFF.

Concerning this clonotype: Being one base from a much bigger clone, this may be a read error. This chain joins TRBV7-3 and TRBJ1-6; possibly TRBD1 for D (5 bases). This CDR3 has 15 amino acids. Germline lookup yields CDR1 SGHTA and CDR2 FQGTGA. As DNA, the CDR3 is TGTGCCAGCAGCTTAACGGGACGGAATAATTCACCCCCCCACTTT. This sequence encodes CASSLTGRNNSPPHF.

The chain uses TRBV2 and TRBJ2-7; no clear D. The CDR3 totals 15 residues. Germline values: CDR1 SNHLY, CDR2 FYNNEI. V was shortened by 3 bases and J by 10 bases, with 22 bases between the two germline ends. The CDR3 is CASSDPSSIFSLQYF. The CDR3, as DNA: TGTGCCAGCAGTGACCCAAGTTCGATCTTCTCCCTCCAGTACTTC.

The J gene is TRBJ2-5, the V gene TRBV27; D gene unclear. The J call could be wrong; TRBJ2-7 is a better fit for the DNA end. The V gene's germline CDR1 is MNHEY and CDR2 SMNVEV (reference sequence). The CDR3 is 11 residues long. The CDR3 loop is CASSFSHEQYF. The DNA for the CDR3 is TGTGCCAGCAGTTTTAGCCACGAGCAGTACTTC.

V is TRBV20-1 and J is TRBJ1-4, with D perhaps TRBD1 (5 bases). The germline V and J ends were trimmed by 2 bases and 8 bases, with 12 bases remaining between them. The CDR3 is 13 amino acids. Germline values: CDR1 DFQATT, CDR2 SNEGSKA (reference sequence). CDR3 in DNA: TGCAGTGCTAGACGGCAGGGTAGGGAAAAACTGTTTTTT. It encodes CSARRQGREKLFF.

Of note for this clonotype: A much more abundant neighbour one base away suggests this may be a read error. In this CDR3 the conserved last residue, phenylalanine or tryptophan, is missing, so a read error is likely. This sequence joins TRBV7-2 and TRBJ2-1; D perhaps matches TRBD1 (5 bases). V gave up 5 bases and J gave up 5 bases, with 16 bases separating them. In germline, CDR1 is SGHTA, CDR2 FQGNSA. The CDR3 has 15 amino acids. The CDR3 coding sequence is TGTGCCAGCAGCCTAGGGGTTACGGCGAACAATGAGCAGTTCTAC. This encodes CASSLGVTANNEQFY.

In this sample, this clonotype turned up many times. The chain carries TRBV29-1 and TRBJ2-3, with TRBD1 identical over 7 bases. Germline CDR1 reads SQVTM; CDR2 reads ANQGSEA. The trim removed 6 bases at V and 1 base at J, leaving 13 bases unmatched. CDR3 size: 16 residues. The chain's CDR3 is CSVHPLQGTGTDTQYF. DNA of the CDR3: TGCAGCGTCCACCCACTTCAAGGGACAGGCACAGATACGCAGTATTTT.

The genes are TRBV20-1 and TRBJ2-7; possible D gene TRBD1, 5 bases. The CDR3 totals 12 residues. The ends were cut back, 0 bases at V and 2 bases at J, with 5 bases in the middle. Per the germline V gene, CDR1 is DFQATT and CDR2 is SNEGSKA (reference sequence). The CDR3 DNA follows: TGCAGTGCTAGAGAACAGGCCTACGAGCAGTACTTC. Its translation: CSAREQAYEQYF.

Remarks on this clonotype: Mismatch with germline at one junction end may stem from a read error. J is TRBJ2-5 and V is TRBV10-3; D is possibly TRBD1 (6 bases). The CDR3 covers 15 residues. Germline lookup yields CDR1 ENHRY and CDR2 SYGVKD. The CDR3 region is CAIGRRQDIQKTQYF. The CDR3 DNA is TGTGCCATCGGGCGCAGACAGGACATCCAAAAGACCCAGTACTTC.

The chain recombines TRBV7-9 with TRBJ2-5; 7 bases are a match to TRBD2. Per the germline V gene, CDR1 is SEHNR and CDR2 is FQNEAQ (reference sequence). The V gene end was trimmed by 5 bases and the J gene end by 1 base; junction bases not matched to a gene: 7. This CDR3 has 15 amino acids. The CDR3 loop is CASSNIAGPQETQYF. In nucleotides, the CDR3 is TGTGCCAGCAGCAATATAGCGGGCCCCCAAGAGACCCAGTACTTC.

CDR3 in amino acids: CSVGNPAYEQYF. CDR3 bases: TGCAGCGTCGGGAATCCCGCCTACGAGCAGTACTTC. The V call is TRBV29-1, the J call TRBJ2-7, with TRBD2 as a possible D gene (5 bases). The CDR3 length is 12 residues. Deletions cut 6 bases from V and 2 bases from J, with 11 bases between. Germline assignment: CDR1 SQVTM and CDR2 ANQGSEA.

This chain links TRBV7-9 with TRBJ1-1; 7 bases align to TRBD1. Germline assignment: CDR1 SEHNR and CDR2 FQNEAQ (reference sequence). The CDR3 is made up of 14 amino acids. The J segment lost 10 bases and the V segment lost 1 base, leaving 9 bases of the junction unmatched. CDR3 amino acids: CASSLDPGTATAFF. In DNA form, the CDR3 reads TGTGCCAGCAGCTTAGACCCCGGGACAGCCACAGCTTTCTTT.

This chain links TRBV7-2 with TRBJ2-3; a weak D match, TRBD2 (5 bases). The germline gives CDR1 SGHTA, CDR2 FQGNSA. The CDR3 runs 16 residues. With 5 bases removed from V and 3 bases from J, the gap between germline ends came to 18 bases. This chain's CDR3 is CASSLPSRAGTDTQYF. CDR3 in DNA: TGTGCCAGCAGCCTTCCGTCGCGGGCGGGTACAGATACGCAGTATTTT.

The CDR3: CASSPNLGPGYEQYF. CDR3 sequence (DNA): TGTGCCAGCAGCCCGAATCTAGGACCGGGCTACGAGCAGTACTTC. V is TRBV11-2 and J is TRBJ2-7; unclear D gene. The CDR3 is made up of 15 amino acids. Trimming stripped 5 bases from V and 3 bases from J, with 17 bases between. Looked up from germline, CDR1 is SGHAT and CDR2 is FQNNGV. Using reference TRBV11-2 and TRBJ2-7 for the parts outside the CDR3, the full variable domain is EAGVAQSPRYKIIEKRQSVAFWCNPISGHATLYWYQQILGQGPKLLIQFQNNGVVDDSQLPKDRFSAERLKGVDSTLKIQPAKLEDSAVYLCASSPNLGPGYEQYFGPGTRLTVT.

This clonotype was seen more than once but under ten times. V usage is TRBV3-1 and J usage is TRBJ1-2; the match to TRBD1 covers 7 bases. The CDR3 totals 14 residues. The ends lost 3 bases at V and 6 bases at J; junction bases unmatched: 7. In germline, CDR1 is LGHDT, CDR2 YNNKEL (reference sequence). CDR3 loop: CASSHSDRDHGYTF. The CDR3 DNA reads as TGTGCCAGCAGCCATTCAGACAGGGATCATGGCTACACCTTC.